This T cell receptor beta chain was recovered during a study of T-cell reconstitution after alpha-beta-depleted transplantation in children. Preparation of the TCRbeta library used unique molecular identifiers. TCRdb recomputed calls from the PCR reads with MiXCR, one row per CDR3 protein. The table lists about 360,000 distinct CDR3 sequences, 13% of them singletons. The specimen was PBMCs, collected from the stem cell graft. The TCR comes from a human donor who donated a stem cell graft to a child with Fanconi anemia.

Here the CDR3 DNA reads TGTGCCAGCAGCCGCGCCACGGGACAGGGCTACGAGCAGTACGTC. This codes for CASSRATGQGYEQYV. V is TRBV5-5 and J is TRBJ2-7, with 9 bases aligning to TRBD1. V shed 4 bases and J 3 bases; nucleotides not matched to a gene: 8. The CDR3 loop spans 15 amino acids. Germline V CDR1 and CDR2: SGHKS, YYEKEE (reference sequence).